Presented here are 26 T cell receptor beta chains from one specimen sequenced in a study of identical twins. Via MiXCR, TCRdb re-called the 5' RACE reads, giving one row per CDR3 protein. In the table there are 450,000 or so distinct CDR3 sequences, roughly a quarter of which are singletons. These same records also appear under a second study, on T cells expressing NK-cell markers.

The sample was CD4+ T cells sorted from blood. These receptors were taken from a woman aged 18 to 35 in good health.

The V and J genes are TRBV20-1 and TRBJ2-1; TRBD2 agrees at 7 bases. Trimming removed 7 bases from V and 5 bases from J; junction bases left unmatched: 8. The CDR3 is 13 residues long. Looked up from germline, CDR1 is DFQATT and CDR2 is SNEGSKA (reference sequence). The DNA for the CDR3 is TGCAGTGTCCACCCTGGGGGGGACAATGAGCAGTTCTTC. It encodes CSVHPGGDNEQFF.

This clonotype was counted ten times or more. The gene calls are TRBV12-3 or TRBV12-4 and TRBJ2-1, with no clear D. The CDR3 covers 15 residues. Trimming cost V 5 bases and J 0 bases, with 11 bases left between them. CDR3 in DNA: TGTGCCAGCAGTATAAGGGTAAGCTCCTACAATGAGCAGTTCTTC. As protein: CASSIRVSSYNEQFF.

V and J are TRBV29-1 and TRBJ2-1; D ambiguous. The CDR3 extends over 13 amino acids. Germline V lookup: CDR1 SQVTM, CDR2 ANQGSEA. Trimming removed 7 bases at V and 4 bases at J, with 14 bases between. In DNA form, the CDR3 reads TGCAGCGCCGGAAGCCGGGCTTACAATGAGCAGTTCTTC. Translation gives CSAGSRAYNEQFF.

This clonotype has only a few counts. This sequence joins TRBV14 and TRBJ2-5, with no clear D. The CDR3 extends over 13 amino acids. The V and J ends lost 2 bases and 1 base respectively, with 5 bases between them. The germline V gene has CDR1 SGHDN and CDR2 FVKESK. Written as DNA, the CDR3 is TGTGCCAGCAGCCAAAACTTCCAAGAGACCCAGTACTTC. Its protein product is CASSQNFQETQYF.

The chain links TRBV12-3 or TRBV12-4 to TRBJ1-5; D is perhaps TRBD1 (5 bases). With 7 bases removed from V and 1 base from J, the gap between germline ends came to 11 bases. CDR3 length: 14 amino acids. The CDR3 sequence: CASKARESNQPQHF. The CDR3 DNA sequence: TGTGCCAGCAAAGCCAGGGAGAGCAATCAGCCCCAGCATTTT.

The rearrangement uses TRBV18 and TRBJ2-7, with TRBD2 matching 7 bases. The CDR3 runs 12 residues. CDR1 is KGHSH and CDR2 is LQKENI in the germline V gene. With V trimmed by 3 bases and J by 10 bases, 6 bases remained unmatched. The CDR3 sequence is CASSPPGGFQYF. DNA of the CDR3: TGTGCCAGCTCACCTCCCGGGGGGTTCCAGTACTTC.

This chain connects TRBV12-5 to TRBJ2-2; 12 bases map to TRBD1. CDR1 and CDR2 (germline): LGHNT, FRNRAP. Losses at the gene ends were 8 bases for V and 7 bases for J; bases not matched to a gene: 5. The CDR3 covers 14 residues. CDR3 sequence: CASSGQGAGGELFF. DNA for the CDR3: TGTGCTAGTTCGGGACAGGGGGCCGGCGGGGAGCTGTTTTTT.

This CDR3 is CASSFPRRGSPLHF. DNA for the CDR3: TGTGCCAGCAGTTTCCCGAGACGAGGTTCACCCCTCCACTTT. The rearrangement links TRBV12-3 or TRBV12-4 to TRBJ1-6, with D unclear. CDR3 size: 14 residues. The V end lost 3 bases, the J end lost 9 bases, and 12 bases lay between the germline ends.

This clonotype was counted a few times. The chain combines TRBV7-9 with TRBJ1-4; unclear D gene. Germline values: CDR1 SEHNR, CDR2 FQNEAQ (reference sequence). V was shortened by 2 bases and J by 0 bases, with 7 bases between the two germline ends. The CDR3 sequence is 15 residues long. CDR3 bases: TGTGCCAGCAGCTTATCCGGGACAACTAATGAAAAACTGTTTTTT. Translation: CASSLSGTTNEKLFF. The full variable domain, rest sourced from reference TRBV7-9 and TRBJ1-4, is DTGVSQNPRHKITKRGQNVTFRCDPISEHNRLYWYRQTLGQGPEFLTYFQNEAQLEKSRLLSDRFSAERPKGSFSTLEIQRTEQGDSAMYLCASSLSGTTNEKLFFGSGTQLSVL.

The CDR3 sequence is CASSLTGERNEKLFF. CDR3 coding DNA: TGTGCCAGCAGTCTTACAGGGGAACGTAATGAAAAACTGTTTTTT. The chain uses TRBV28 and TRBJ1-4; 7 bases map to TRBD1. The germline V gene encodes CDR1 MDHEN and CDR2 SYDVKM. The CDR3 totals 15 residues. With 5 bases clipped from V and 4 bases from J, the junction kept 7 bases outside the gene matches.

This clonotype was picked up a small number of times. CDR3 sequence reads: CASRYKGTYEQYF. DNA of the CDR3: TGTGCCAGCAGGTACAAGGGTACCTACGAGCAGTACTTC. The genes are TRBV12-3 or TRBV12-4 and TRBJ2-7; D unresolved. The CDR3 is made up of 13 amino acids. The V and J ends lost 6 bases and 2 bases respectively, with 11 bases between them.

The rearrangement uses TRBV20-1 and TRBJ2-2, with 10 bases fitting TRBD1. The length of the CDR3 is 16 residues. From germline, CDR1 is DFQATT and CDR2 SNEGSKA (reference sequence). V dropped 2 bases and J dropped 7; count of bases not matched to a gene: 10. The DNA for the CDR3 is TGCAGTGCTAGATCCGCATCTGGACAGGGGGGCGGGGAGCTGTTTTTT. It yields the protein CSARSASGQGGGELFF.

CDR3 sequence: CASSALGAAGTGELFF. The CDR3 bases are TGTGCCAGCAGTGCCTTAGGGGCGGCGGGCACCGGGGAGCTGTTTTTT. The V gene is TRBV12-3 or TRBV12-4, the J gene TRBJ2-2; the D call may be TRBD1 or TRBD2 (5 bases each). V lost 5 bases, J lost 4 bases, and 17 bases lay in between. This CDR3 spans 16 amino acids.

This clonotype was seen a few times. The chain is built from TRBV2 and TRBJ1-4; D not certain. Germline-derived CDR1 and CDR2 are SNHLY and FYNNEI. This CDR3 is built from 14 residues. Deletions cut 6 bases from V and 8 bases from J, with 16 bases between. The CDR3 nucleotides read TGTGCCAGCAGGGCCCGGGAGACCGTCGAAAAACTGTTTTTT. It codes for CASRARETVEKLFF.

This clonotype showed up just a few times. The CDR3 is CASSFEGVTYEQYF. Here the CDR3 DNA reads TGTGCCAGCAGTTTTGAAGGGGTCACCTACGAGCAGTACTTC. The chain is built from TRBV28 and TRBJ2-7, with D possibly being TRBD1 (5 bases). This CDR3 has 14 amino acids. The germline gives CDR1 MDHEN, CDR2 SYDVKM. Deletions cut 3 bases from V and 2 bases from J, with 11 bases between.

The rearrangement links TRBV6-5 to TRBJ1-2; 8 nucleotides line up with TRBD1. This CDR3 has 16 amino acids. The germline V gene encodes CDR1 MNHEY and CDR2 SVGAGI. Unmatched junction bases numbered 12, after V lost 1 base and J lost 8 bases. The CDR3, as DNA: TGTGCCAGCAGTTACTGGACAGGGAGGGGTACGAGAGGCTACACCTTC. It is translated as CASSYWTGRGTRGYTF.

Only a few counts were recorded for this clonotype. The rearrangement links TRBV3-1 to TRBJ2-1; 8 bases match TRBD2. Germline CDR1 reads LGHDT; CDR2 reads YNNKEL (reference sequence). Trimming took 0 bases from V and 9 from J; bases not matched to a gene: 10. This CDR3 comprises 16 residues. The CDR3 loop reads CASSQEGSGRVSEQFF. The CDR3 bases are TGTGCCAGCAGCCAAGAAGGAAGCGGGAGAGTATCTGAGCAGTTCTTC.

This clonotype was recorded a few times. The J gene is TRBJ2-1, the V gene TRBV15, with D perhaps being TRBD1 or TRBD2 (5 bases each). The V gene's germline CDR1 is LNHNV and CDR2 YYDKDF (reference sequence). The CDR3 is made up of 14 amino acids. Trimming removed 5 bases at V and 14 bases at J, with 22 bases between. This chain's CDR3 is CATSSQRGSGGKFF. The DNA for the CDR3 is TGTGCCACCAGCTCCCAAAGAGGGAGTGGGGGAAAGTTCTTC.

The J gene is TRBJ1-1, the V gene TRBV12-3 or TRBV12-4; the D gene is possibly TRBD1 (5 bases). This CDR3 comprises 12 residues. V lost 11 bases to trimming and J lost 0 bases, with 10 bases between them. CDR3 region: CAQRGVNTEAFF. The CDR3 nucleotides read TGTGCCCAGCGGGGGGTGAACACTGAAGCTTTCTTT.

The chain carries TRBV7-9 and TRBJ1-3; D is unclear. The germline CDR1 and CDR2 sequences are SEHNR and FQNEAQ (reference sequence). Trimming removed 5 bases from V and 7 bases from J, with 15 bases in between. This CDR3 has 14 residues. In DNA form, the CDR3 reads TGTGCCAGCAGCGTTGCTGGGATCCATAACACCATATATTTT. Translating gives CASSVAGIHNTIYF.

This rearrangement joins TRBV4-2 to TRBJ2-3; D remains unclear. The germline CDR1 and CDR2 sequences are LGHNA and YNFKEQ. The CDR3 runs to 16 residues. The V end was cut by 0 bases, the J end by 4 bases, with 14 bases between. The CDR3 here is CASSQDGLMRADTQYF. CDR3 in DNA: TGTGCCAGCAGCCAAGATGGTCTTATGAGAGCAGATACGCAGTATTTT.

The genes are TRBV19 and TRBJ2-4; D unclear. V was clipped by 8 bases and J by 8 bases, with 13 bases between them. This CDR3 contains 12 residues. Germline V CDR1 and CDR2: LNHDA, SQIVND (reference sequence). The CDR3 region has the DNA TGTGCCAGTTCAAAGGCCGAGGACATTCAGTACTTC. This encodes CASSKAEDIQYF.

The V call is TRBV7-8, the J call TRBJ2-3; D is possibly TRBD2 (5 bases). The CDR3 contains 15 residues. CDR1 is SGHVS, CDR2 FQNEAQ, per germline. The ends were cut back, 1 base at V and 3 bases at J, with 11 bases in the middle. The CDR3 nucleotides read TGTGCCAGCAGCTTAGGAGGGATAGGGACAGATACGCAGTATTTT. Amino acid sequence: CASSLGGIGTDTQYF.

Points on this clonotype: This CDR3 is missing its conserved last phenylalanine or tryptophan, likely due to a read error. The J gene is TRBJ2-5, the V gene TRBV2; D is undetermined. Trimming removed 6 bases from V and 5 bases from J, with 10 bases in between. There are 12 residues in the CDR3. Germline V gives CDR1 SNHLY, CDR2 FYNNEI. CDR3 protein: CASSTGAETQYL. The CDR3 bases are TGTGCCAGCAGCACTGGTGCCGAGACCCAGTACCTC.

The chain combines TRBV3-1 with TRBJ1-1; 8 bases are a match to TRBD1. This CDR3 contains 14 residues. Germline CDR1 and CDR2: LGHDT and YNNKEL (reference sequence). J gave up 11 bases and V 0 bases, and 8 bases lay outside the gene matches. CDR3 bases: TGTGCCAGCAGCCAAGAGAGCGCAGGGGGCGAGGCTTTCTTT. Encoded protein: CASSQESAGGEAFF.

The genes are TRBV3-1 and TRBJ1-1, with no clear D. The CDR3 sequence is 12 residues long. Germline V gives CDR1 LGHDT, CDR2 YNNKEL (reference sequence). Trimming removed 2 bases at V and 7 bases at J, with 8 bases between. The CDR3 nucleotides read TGTGCCAGCAGCCAAAACCGGGGTGAAGCTTTCTTT. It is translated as CASSQNRGEAFF. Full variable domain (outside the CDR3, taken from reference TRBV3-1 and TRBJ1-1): DTAVSQTPKYLVTQMGNDKSIKCEQNLGHDTMYWYKQDSKKFLKIMFSYNNKELIINETVPNRFSPKSPDKAHLNLHINSLELGDSAVYFCASSQNRGEAFFGQGTRLTVV.